One and the same sample provided the 10 T cell receptor beta chains below, sequenced in a study of human T cells and chemical hapten exposure listed by TCRdb under 2021. To prepare the library, RACE was applied. Sequencing was performed on a NextSeq 500. TCRdb reanalyzed the raw reads on its own, using fastp at Q25 for trimming and MiXCR for clone calling, and kept in-frame beta chains. Entries are consolidated by CDR3 protein sequence, retaining the most common genes and DNA. Here the sample has some 78,000 distinct CDR3 sequences; about 8.7% occur a single time. Clones ranked in the top ten supply over 1.5% of the sample. Taken with the paper, the label for time point translates to: healthy volunteer bleed at 6 weeks. Unfractionated whole blood was collected in Tempus Blood RNA tubes, and total RNA was extracted from that blood. The sequenced sample was whole blood. Receptors originate from a male donor in good health. Some clones in this sample may be carry-over from other donors' samples.

This clonotype was counted between two and nine times. V is TRBV7-9 and J is TRBJ2-6; D remains unclear. V was trimmed by 0 bases and J by 0 bases, leaving 9 bases between them. The germline V gene encodes CDR1 SEHNR and CDR2 FQNEAQ (reference sequence). This CDR3 comprises 17 residues. CDR3 nucleotide sequence: TGTGCCAGCAGCTTAGCTGCGTCGAGCTCTGGGGCCAACGTCCTGACTTTC. Residues: CASSLAASSSGANVLTF. Filled out from reference TRBV7-9 and TRBJ2-6, the complete variable domain reads DTGVSQNPRHKITKRGQNVTFRCDPISEHNRLYWYRQTLGQGPEFLTYFQNEAQLEKSRLLSDRFSAERPKGSFSTLEIQRTEQGDSAMYLCASSLAASSSGANVLTFGAGSRLTVL.

Remarks on this clonotype: One end of the junction fails to match germline, which may point to a read error. The chain combines TRBV12-3 or TRBV12-4 with TRBJ2-7; D tentatively fits TRBD1 or TRBD2 (5 bases each). The CDR3 is 14 amino acids. CDR3 sequence reads: CASSALRGPGPEDF. The CDR3 DNA reads TGTGCCAGCAGCGCGTTGAGGGGACCGGGCCCGGAGGACTTC.

This clonotype was found many times. V usage is TRBV5-1 and J usage is TRBJ2-5; the match to TRBD2 covers 9 bases. This CDR3 is 14 amino acids long. The ends lost 4 bases at V and 3 bases at J; junction bases unmatched: 4. CDR1 is SGHRS and CDR2 is YFSETQ in the germline V gene. This CDR3 is CASSGGRAEETQYF. CDR3 sequence (DNA): TGCGCCAGCAGCGGCGGGAGGGCCGAAGAGACCCAGTACTTC.

The V and J genes are TRBV27 and TRBJ2-2; 9 bases line up with TRBD1. Germline CDR1 is MNHEY and CDR2 is SMNVEV (reference sequence). The CDR3 runs to 14 residues. Trimming at V came to 5 bases and at J to 4 bases, leaving 2 bases not matched to a gene. Written as DNA, the CDR3 is TGTGCCAGCAGTCAGACAGGGGGCACCGGGGAGCTGTTTTTT. Translating it yields CASSQTGGTGELFF.

This clonotype appeared a few times. This chain connects TRBV18 to TRBJ1-2, with 9 bases identical to TRBD1. The J segment lost 4 bases and the V segment lost 6 bases, leaving 6 bases of the junction unmatched. Germline CDR1 KGHSH, CDR2 LQKENI. The CDR3 sequence is 14 residues long. CDR3 sequence: CASSLDRGTYGYTF. The CDR3 region has the DNA TGTGCCAGCTCCCTGGACAGGGGTACCTATGGCTACACCTTC. Full variable domain (remainder filled in from reference TRBV18 and TRBJ1-2): NAGVMQNPRHLVRRRGQEARLRCSPMKGHSHVYWYRQLPEEGLKFMVYLQKENIIDESGMPKERFSAEFPKEGPSILRIQQVVRGDSAAYFCASSLDRGTYGYTFGSGTRLTVV.

The V gene is TRBV4-1, the J gene TRBJ1-5; 11 bases match TRBD1. This CDR3 contains 16 residues. The germline V gene has CDR1 MGHRA and CDR2 YSYEKL. V lost 0 bases, J lost 6 bases, and 4 bases stayed unmatched. The DNA for the CDR3 is TGCGCCAGCAGCCAAGATCCTGGGACAGGGGGTCAGCCCCAGCATTTT. Its protein product is CASSQDPGTGGQPQHF.

The chain recombines TRBV5-1 with TRBJ1-4, with D hard to call. The CDR3 covers 15 residues. CDR1 and CDR2 (germline): SGHRS, YFSETQ. The germline V and J ends were trimmed by 3 bases and 0 bases, with 9 bases remaining between them. The CDR3 spells CASSSTDTTNEKLFF. For the CDR3, the DNA is TGCGCCAGCAGCTCAACGGATACAACTAATGAAAAACTGTTTTTT.

This chain joins TRBV20-1 and TRBJ2-7; the D is unclear. Germline V gene lookup returns CDR1 DFQATT and CDR2 SNEGSKA (reference sequence). This CDR3 comprises 13 residues. Trimming took 3 bases from V and 1 from J, leaving 10 bases between them. This chain's CDR3 is CSARTMGSYEQYF. The CDR3, as DNA: TGCAGTGCTAGGACGATGGGGTCCTACGAGCAGTACTTC.

The table lists this clonotype with a few counts. V gene TRBV20-1 combines with J gene TRBJ1-4; D is uncertain. The CDR3 runs 14 residues. Trimming took 2 bases from V and 5 from J, leaving 12 bases between them. From germline, CDR1 is DFQATT and CDR2 SNEGSKA (reference sequence). This chain's CDR3 is CSARPGSLNEKLFF. The CDR3 DNA follows: TGCAGTGCTAGACCGGGATCCCTCAATGAAAAACTGTTTTTT.

A few counts support this clonotype. In nucleotides, the CDR3 is TGTGCCAGCAGCGTCAACAAGAACACTGAAGCTTTCTTT. Amino acid sequence: CASSVNKNTEAFF. J is TRBJ1-1 and V is TRBV9, with D unresolved. V shed 2 bases and J shed 1 base, with 6 bases lying between them. The CDR3 is 13 amino acids. Germline CDR1 SGDLS, CDR2 YYNGEE.